One TCR beta chain is described in this entry. The data are from a study of blood T cell repertoires in COVID-19. Study-level information: The origin of the acute and convalescent COVID-19 samples was the United States, Italy and Spain. In each case, the material was cDNA or gDNA derived from T cells, B-cell-depleted T cells, or PBMCs.

Original analysis: Amplified reference gene primers provided the basis for estimating nucleated cell counts. Generated by immunoSEQ multiplex PCR, the TCRdb table keeps only in-frame clones and is missing some. V, J and clone size are those of that table, while D and trimming were read from the DNA. The sample yields 55,000 to 75,000 clones, roughly 81% seen once. Material for sequencing was peripheral blood. This clonotype originated in an older man with acute or convalescent COVID-19.

The CDR3 DNA sequence: TGTGCCAGTAGACGGGAGGCGATTTACAATGAGCAGTTCTTC. It is translated as CASRREAIYNEQFF. V is TRBV19 and J is TRBJ2-1, with 7 bases identical to TRBD2. V lost 6 bases, J lost 4 bases, and 6 bases stayed unmatched. This CDR3 has 14 residues. Germline V gene sequence: CDR1 LNHDA, CDR2 SQIVND (reference sequence).